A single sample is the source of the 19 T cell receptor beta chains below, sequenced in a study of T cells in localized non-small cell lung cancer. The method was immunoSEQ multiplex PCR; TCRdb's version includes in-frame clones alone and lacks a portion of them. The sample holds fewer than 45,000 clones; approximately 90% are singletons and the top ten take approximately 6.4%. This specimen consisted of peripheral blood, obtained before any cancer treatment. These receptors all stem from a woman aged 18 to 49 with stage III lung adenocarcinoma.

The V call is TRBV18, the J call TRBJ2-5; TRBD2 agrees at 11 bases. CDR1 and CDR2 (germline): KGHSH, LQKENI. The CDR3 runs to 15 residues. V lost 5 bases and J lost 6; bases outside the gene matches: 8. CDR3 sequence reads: CASSLTGTSGQTQYF. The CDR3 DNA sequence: TGTGCCAGCTCATTAACCGGGACTAGCGGTCAGACCCAGTACTTC.

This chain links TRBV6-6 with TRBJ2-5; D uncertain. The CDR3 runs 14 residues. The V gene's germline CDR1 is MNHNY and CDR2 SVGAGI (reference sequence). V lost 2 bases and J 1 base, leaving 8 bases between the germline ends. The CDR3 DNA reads TGTGCCAGCAGTTACAGACGGACCCAAGAGACCCAGTACTTC. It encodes CASSYRRTQETQYF.

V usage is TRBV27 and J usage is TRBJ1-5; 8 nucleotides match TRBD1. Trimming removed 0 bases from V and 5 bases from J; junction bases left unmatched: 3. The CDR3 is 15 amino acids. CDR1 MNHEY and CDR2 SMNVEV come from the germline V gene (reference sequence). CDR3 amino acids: CASSLSPRGHQPQHF. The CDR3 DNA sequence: TGTGCCAGCAGTTTATCGCCCAGGGGGCATCAGCCCCAGCATTTT.

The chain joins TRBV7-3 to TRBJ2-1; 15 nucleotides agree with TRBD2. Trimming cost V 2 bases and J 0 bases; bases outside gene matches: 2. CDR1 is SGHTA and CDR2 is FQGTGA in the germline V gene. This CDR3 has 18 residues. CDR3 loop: CASSLSGLAGGSYNEQFF. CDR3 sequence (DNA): TGTGCCAGCAGCTTATCGGGACTAGCGGGGGGCTCCTACAATGAGCAGTTCTTC.

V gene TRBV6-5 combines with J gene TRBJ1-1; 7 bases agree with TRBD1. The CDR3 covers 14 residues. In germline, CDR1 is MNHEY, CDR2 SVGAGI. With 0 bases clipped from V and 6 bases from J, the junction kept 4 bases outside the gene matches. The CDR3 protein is CASSYSRDSPEAFF. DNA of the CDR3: TGTGCCAGCAGTTACTCACGGGACAGCCCTGAAGCTTTCTTT.

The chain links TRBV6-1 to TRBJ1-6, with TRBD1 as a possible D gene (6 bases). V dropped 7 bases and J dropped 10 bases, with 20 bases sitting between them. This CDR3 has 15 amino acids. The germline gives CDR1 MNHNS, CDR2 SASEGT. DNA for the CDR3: TGTGCCAGCAATGTGGAGGGGGTCGGCTCATCACCCCTCCACTTT. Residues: CASNVEGVGSSPLHF.

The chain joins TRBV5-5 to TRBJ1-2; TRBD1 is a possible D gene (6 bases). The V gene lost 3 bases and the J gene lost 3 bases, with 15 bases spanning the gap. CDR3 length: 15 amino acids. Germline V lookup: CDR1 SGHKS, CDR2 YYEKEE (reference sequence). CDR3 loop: CASSYHGTLDYGYTF. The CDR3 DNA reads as TGTGCCAGCAGCTATCACGGGACATTGGACTATGGCTACACCTTC.

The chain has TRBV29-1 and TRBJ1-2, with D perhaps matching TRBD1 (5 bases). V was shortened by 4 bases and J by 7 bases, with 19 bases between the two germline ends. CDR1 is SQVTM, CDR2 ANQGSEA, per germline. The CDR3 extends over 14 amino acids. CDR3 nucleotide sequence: TGCAGCGTTGTCGTACTAGAAACGAGGGGTGGCTACACCTTC. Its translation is CSVVVLETRGGYTF. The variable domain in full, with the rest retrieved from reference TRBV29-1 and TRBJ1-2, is SAVISQKPSRDICQRGTSLTIQCQVDSQVTMMFWYRQQPGQSLTLIATANQGSEATYESGFVIDKFPISRPNLTFSTLTVSNMSPEDSSIYLCSVVVLETRGGYTFGSGTRLTVV.

CDR3 protein: CASWDNQPQHF. The CDR3 DNA reads as TGTGCCAGCTGGGATAATCAGCCCCAGCATTTT. V usage is TRBV6-1 and J usage is TRBJ1-5; D remains ambiguous. The germline V and J ends were trimmed by 8 bases and 4 bases, with 6 bases remaining between them. Germline CDR1 reads MNHNS; CDR2 reads SASEGT. The CDR3 is 11 amino acids.

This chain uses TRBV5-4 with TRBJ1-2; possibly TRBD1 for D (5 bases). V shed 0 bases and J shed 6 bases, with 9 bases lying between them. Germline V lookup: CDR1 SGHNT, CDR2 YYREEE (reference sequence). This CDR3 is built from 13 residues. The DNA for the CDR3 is TGTGCCAGCAGCTTGGGGGGCGGCAATGGCTACACCTTC. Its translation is CASSLGGGNGYTF.

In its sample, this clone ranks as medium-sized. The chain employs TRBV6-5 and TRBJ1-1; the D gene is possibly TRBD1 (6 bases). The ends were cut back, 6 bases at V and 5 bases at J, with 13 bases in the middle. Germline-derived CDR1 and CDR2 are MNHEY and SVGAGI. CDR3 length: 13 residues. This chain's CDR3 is CASRSGEGTEAFF. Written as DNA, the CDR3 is TGTGCCAGCAGGTCAGGGGAAGGGACTGAAGCTTTCTTT.

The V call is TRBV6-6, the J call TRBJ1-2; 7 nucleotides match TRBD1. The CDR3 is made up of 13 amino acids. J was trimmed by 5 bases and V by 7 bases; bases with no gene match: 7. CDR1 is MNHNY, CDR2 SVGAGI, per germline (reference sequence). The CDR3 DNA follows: TGTGCCAGCACAAGGGGGCTAGAGTATGGCTACACCTTC. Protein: CASTRGLEYGYTF.

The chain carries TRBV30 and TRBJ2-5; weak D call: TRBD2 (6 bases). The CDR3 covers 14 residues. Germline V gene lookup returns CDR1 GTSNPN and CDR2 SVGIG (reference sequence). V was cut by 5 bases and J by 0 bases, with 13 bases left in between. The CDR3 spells CAWGRGLDQETQYF. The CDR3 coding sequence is TGTGCCTGGGGTCGGGGACTGGACCAAGAGACCCAGTACTTC.

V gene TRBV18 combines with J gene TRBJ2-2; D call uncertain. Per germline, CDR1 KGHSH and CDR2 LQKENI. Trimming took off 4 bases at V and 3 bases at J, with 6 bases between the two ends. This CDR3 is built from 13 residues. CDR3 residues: CASSRADTGELFF. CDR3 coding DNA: TGTGCCAGCTCACGAGCAGACACCGGGGAGCTGTTTTTT.

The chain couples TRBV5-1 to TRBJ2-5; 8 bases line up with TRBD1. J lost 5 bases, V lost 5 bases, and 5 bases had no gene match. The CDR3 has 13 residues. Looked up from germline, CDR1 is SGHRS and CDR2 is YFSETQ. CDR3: CASRLTGDETQYF. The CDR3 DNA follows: TGCGCCAGCAGGTTGACAGGGGATGAGACCCAGTACTTC.

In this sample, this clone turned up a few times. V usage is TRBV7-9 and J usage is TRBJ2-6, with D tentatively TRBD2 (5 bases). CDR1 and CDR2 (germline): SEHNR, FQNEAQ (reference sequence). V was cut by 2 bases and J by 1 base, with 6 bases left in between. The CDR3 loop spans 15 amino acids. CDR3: CASSLRGSGANVLTF. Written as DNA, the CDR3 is TGTGCCAGCAGCTTACGAGGGTCTGGGGCCAACGTCCTGACTTTC. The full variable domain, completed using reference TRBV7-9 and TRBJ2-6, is DTGVSQNPRHKITKRGQNVTFRCDPISEHNRLYWYRQTLGQGPEFLTYFQNEAQLEKSRLLSDRFSAERPKGSFSTLEIQRTEQGDSAMYLCASSLRGSGANVLTFGAGSRLTVL.

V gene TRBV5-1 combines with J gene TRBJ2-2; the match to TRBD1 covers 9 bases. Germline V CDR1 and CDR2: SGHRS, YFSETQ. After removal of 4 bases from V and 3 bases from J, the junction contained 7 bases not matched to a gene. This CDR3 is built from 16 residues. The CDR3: CASSPGQGLDTGELFF. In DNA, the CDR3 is TGCGCCAGCAGCCCTGGACAGGGGTTAGACACCGGGGAGCTGTTTTTT.

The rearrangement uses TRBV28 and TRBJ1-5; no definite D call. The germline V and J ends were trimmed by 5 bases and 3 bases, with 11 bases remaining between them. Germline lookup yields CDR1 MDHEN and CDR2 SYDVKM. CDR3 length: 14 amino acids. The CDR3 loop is CASSKGGDNQPQHF. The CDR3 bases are TGTGCCAGCAGTAAGGGAGGAGACAATCAGCCCCAGCATTTT.

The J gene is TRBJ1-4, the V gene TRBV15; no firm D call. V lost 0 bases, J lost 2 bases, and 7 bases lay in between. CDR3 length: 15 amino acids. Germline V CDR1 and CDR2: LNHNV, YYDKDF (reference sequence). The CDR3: CATSREVGTNEKLFF. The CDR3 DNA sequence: TGTGCCACCAGCAGAGAAGTGGGGACTAATGAAAAACTGTTTTTT.